This T cell receptor beta chain appears in the sequencing data of a study of T cells expressing NK-cell markers. About the research overall: Each TCR beta repertoire originated in sorted T cells that were CD3+CD56+NKG2C+, CD3+CD56+NKG2C- or CD3+CD56-NKG2C+.

cDNA encoding TCR beta was synthesized via 5'RACE template switching incorporating UMIs. From the 5' RACE reads, TCRdb lists one entry per CDR3 protein and no DNA. The sample features a few hundred thousand distinct CDR3 sequences, with over 1.1% in its top ten. The clonotype was recovered from a woman aged 45-65 years in good health. Sequences were obtained from blood T cells: a sorted CD56 or NKG2C T cell subset, CD4+ or CD8+ T cells, or bulk PBMC T cells (not recorded which).

CDR3 residues: CASSSLTGRRTSGRANTGELFF. This chain connects TRBV7-9 to TRBJ2-2; TCRdb names TRBD2, which stays unverified in the absence of DNA. The CDR3 is 22 amino acids. Germline CDR1 is SEHNR and CDR2 is FQNEAQ (reference sequence). Combining the CDR3 with reference TRBV7-9 and TRBJ2-2 gives the whole variable domain DTGVSQNPRHKITKRGQNVTFRCDPISEHNRLYWYRQTLGQGPEFLTYFQNEAQLEKSRLLSDRFSAERPKGSFSTLEIQRTEQGDSAMYLCASSSLTGRRTSGRANTGELFFGEGSRLTVL.